This TCR beta chain was documented in a study of blood T cell repertoires in COVID-19. Study context: Donors in the United States, Italy and Spain gave samples during acute or convalescent COVID-19.

Generated by immunoSEQ multiplex PCR, the TCRdb table keeps only in-frame clones and is missing some. This table holds around 52,000 clones, 82% found once. The sample comprised peripheral blood. This receptor was obtained from a woman aged 60-75 years with acute or convalescent COVID-19.

The CDR3 region is CASSQAGLAGIYEQYF. The CDR3 bases are TGCGCCAGCAGCCAAGCGGGACTAGCGGGGATCTACGAGCAGTACTTC. The rearrangement joins TRBV4-1 to TRBJ2-7; 13 bases map to TRBD2. Germline V gives CDR1 MGHRA, CDR2 YSYEKL. The CDR3 covers 16 residues. Trimming at V came to 1 base and at J to 3 bases, leaving 3 bases not matched to a gene.